This entry features one T cell receptor (beta chain) sequence. Its target is not known. This CDR3 contains 14 residues. Trimming cost V 5 bases and J 9 bases; bases outside gene matches: 6. CDR1 is MNHNY and CDR2 is SVGAGI in the germline V gene (reference sequence). This sample stems from a study of CD8 T cells in Susac syndrome. In the study overall: The sequenced Susac syndrome patients comprised roughly 6 with active disease and roughly 8 in remission. Treatment status at blood draw for the Susac syndrome patients was therapy-naive, corticosteroids, or intravenous immunoglobulin alone.

Study-wide results and limits: Susac-specific public clones found in total CD8+ repertoires numbered some 17, and those in CD8+ TEMRA repertoires numbered a few. The study found that Susac CD8+ clonal expansion peaked in TEMRA cells and active patients.

Random hexamers were used to reverse transcribe an amount of about 0.45 to 1 ug RNA. TCRdb independently ran MiXCR on the immunoSEQ multiplex PCR reads; one entry per CDR3 protein. Of around 150,000 distinct CDR3 sequences listed, roughly 94% were seen once; the top ten hold 0.18%. This TCR came from a human donor with Susac syndrome. Sample: CD8+ T cells from PBMCs. The chain recombines TRBV6-6 with TRBJ2-1; 11 nucleotides align to TRBD1. The CDR3 protein is CASSDGQGAGEQFF. CDR3 in DNA: TGTGCCAGCAGTGACGGACAGGGGGCGGGTGAGCAGTTCTTC.